The rows below give T cell receptor beta chains drawn from one sample of a study of blood T cell repertoires in COVID-19. TCRdb's copy holds only in-frame clones and misses some; the assay was immunoSEQ multiplex PCR. The profile shows approximately 87,000 clones, approximately 78% of them singletons. The sequencing input was peripheral blood. The receptor source for this set is a woman at least 80 years old with acute or convalescent COVID-19. CDR3s leave out the opening cysteine and the closing phenylalanine or tryptophan. Fields, in order: V gene, CDR3 protein.

v_call: TRBV30
cdr3_aa: AWSGGWDYEQY

v_call: TRBV3-1/TRBV3-2
cdr3_aa: ASSQDLLTSFDSPLH

v_call: TRBV30
cdr3_aa: AWERETQY

v_call: TRBV4-1
cdr3_aa: ASSPQGSNQPQH

v_call: TRBV30
cdr3_aa: AQEVTLPNYGYT

v_call: TRBV13
cdr3_aa: ASKKGGVVYEQY

v_call: TRBV10-2
cdr3_aa: ASSPAGRTDTQY

v_call: TRBV19
cdr3_aa: ATKETGNYGYT

v_call: TRBV5-1
cdr3_aa: ASSYTGQGTDEQF

v_call: TRBV28
cdr3_aa: ASSSLTTGDYGYT

v_call: TRBV11-3
cdr3_aa: ASSSPNKRGAENTGELF

v_call: TRBV7-3
cdr3_aa: ASSSTDARGYNEQF

v_call: TRBV12-3/TRBV12-4
cdr3_aa: ASKFSGAETQY

v_call: TRBV19
cdr3_aa: ASNRLDRDSENLF

v_call: TRBV7-2
cdr3_aa: ASSSSGSGSDEQF

v_call: TRBV7-3
cdr3_aa: ASSLKGADTEAF

v_call: TRBV19
cdr3_aa: ASSPRTEGGYT

v_call: TRBV21-1
cdr3_aa: ASSKVRTGKDLGDTEAF

v_call: TRBV4-3
cdr3_aa: ASSRDSYGYT

v_call: TRBV2
cdr3_aa: ASSWDRGDTEAF

v_call: TRBV19
cdr3_aa: ASSEGQGQPQH

v_call: TRBV6-5
cdr3_aa: ASSYWRDTEAF

v_call: TRBV6-5
cdr3_aa: ASSPTPGTSGEQF

v_call: TRBV2
cdr3_aa: ASSEEDTGELF